The 28 T cell receptor beta chains below all came from one sample that was sequenced in a study of blood T cells in healthy people across ages. The authors ran a second PCR of about 7 to 11 cycles using a sample-barcoded 5' primer and a J-beta primer mix. TCRdb reprocessed the 5' RACE reads via MiXCR and lists one record per CDR3 protein. The sample yields some 1,500,000 distinct CDR3 sequences, approximately 43% seen once. Sequences were obtained from blood. The receptors stem from a woman aged 18 to 35 in good health.

The chain is built from TRBV19 and TRBJ2-5; unclear D gene. Germline V CDR1 and CDR2: LNHDA, SQIVND (reference sequence). Trimming cost V 3 bases and J 6 bases, with 14 bases left between them. The CDR3 contains 14 residues. CDR3 coding DNA: TGTGCCAGTAGTATCGGTCAACGTGGGAAGACCCAGTACTTC. Encoded protein: CASSIGQRGKTQYF.

The chain carries TRBV28 and TRBJ2-5, with TRBD2 matching 8 bases. CDR3 length equals 18 residues. V shed 5 bases, J shed 0 bases, and the junction held 14 bases outside the gene matches. Per germline, CDR1 MDHEN and CDR2 SYDVKM. This chain's CDR3 is CASSLSSGGGSYQETQYF. The CDR3 DNA is TGTGCCAGCAGTCTCTCCAGTGGCGGGGGGTCGTACCAAGAGACCCAGTACTTC.

The chain links TRBV4-1 to TRBJ2-7, with TRBD2 as a possible D gene (5 bases). This CDR3 is 14 amino acids long. Germline lookup yields CDR1 MGHRA and CDR2 YSYEKL. Trimming stripped 1 base from V and 3 bases from J, with 10 bases between. CDR3 nucleotide sequence: TGCGCCAGCAGCCAAGCGGGATCCTACTACGAGCAGTACTTC. It encodes CASSQAGSYYEQYF.

A word on this clonotype: Relative to the germline gene, one junction end is altered; a read error may explain this. V usage is TRBV6-5 and J usage is TRBJ2-1, with D maybe TRBD2 (6 bases). The CDR3 is 15 residues long. CDR1 is MNHEY, CDR2 SVGAGI, per germline. The CDR3 DNA reads TGTGCCAGCAGAACAAGACCGGGACTCGGCAATGGGCAGTTCTTC. Translation gives CASRTRPGLGNGQFF.

At least ten counts were recorded for this clonotype. V gene TRBV20-1 combines with J gene TRBJ1-2, with TRBD1 matching over 7 bases. The V segment lost 5 bases and the J segment 2 bases; nucleotides outside the gene matches: 11. The germline V gene has CDR1 DFQATT and CDR2 SNEGSKA (reference sequence). This CDR3 has 15 residues. This CDR3 is CSAPISGQRNYGYTF. CDR3 coding DNA: TGCAGTGCTCCGATTTCGGGACAGAGGAACTATGGCTACACCTTC.

In its sample, this clonotype was seen once. The chain employs TRBV29-1 and TRBJ2-1; 8 bases align to TRBD2. This CDR3 comprises 14 residues. Germline CDR1 reads SQVTM; CDR2 reads ANQGSEA. J was trimmed by 5 bases and V by 4 bases; bases with no gene match: 7. This chain's CDR3 is CSVVSSGSHNEQFF. The CDR3 coding sequence is TGCAGCGTTGTGTCTAGCGGGTCGCACAATGAGCAGTTCTTC.

The gene calls are TRBV29-1 and TRBJ2-4, with 9 positions matching TRBD1. This CDR3 comprises 14 residues. Per germline, CDR1 SQVTM and CDR2 ANQGSEA. The V gene end was trimmed by 4 bases and the J gene end by 13 bases; junction bases not matched to a gene: 14. The DNA of the CDR3 is TGCAGCGTTGCCCCCGGGACAGGGAAGGGTGAGCAGTACTTC. Its translation is CSVAPGTGKGEQYF. Together with reference TRBV29-1 and TRBJ2-4, the CDR3 gives the full variable domain: SAVISQKPSRDICQRGTSLTIQCQVDSQVTMMFWYRQQPGQSLTLIATANQGSEATYESGFVIDKFPISRPNLTFSTLTVSNMSPEDSSIYLCSVAPGTGKGEQYFGAGTRLSVL.

This clonotype was seen a few times. The gene calls are TRBV30 and TRBJ2-3; D tentatively fits TRBD1 or TRBD2 (5 bases each). Deletions cut 2 bases from V and 2 bases from J, with 8 bases between. Germline-derived CDR1 and CDR2 are GTSNPN and SVGIG (reference sequence). This CDR3 spans 13 amino acids. CDR3 DNA sequence: TGTGCCTGGAGTCCCGGGACCACAGATACGCAGTATTTT. It yields the protein CAWSPGTTDTQYF.

The chain links TRBV7-6 to TRBJ2-1; D is possibly TRBD1 (6 bases). The V gene's germline CDR1 is SGHVS and CDR2 FNYEAQ. The CDR3 extends over 14 amino acids. Trimming removed 6 bases from V and 7 bases from J, with 16 bases in between. CDR3 sequence (DNA): TGTGCCAGCAGTTACCCCGACAGGTGGAATGAGCAGTTCTTC. Amino acid sequence: CASSYPDRWNEQFF.

The chain joins TRBV9 to TRBJ1-1; 8 bases are a match to TRBD1. Losses at the gene ends were 4 bases for V and 5 bases for J; bases not matched to a gene: 10. The CDR3 loop spans 15 amino acids. Per the germline V gene, CDR1 is SGDLS and CDR2 is YYNGEE. The CDR3 DNA follows: TGTGCCAGCAGCCGGGGGCAGGGGGCCGGAACTGAAGCTTTCTTT. It specifies CASSRGQGAGTEAFF. Complete variable domain (other parts from reference TRBV9 and TRBJ1-1): DSGVTQTPKHLITATGQRVTLRCSPRSGDLSVYWYQQSLDQGLQFLIQYYNGEERAKGNILERFSAQQFPDLHSELNLSSLELGDSALYFCASSRGQGAGTEAFFGQGTRLTVV.

Only one count was recorded for this clonotype. A read error may explain this, as a much larger clone is one base away. The rearrangement links TRBV10-3 to TRBJ2-1; 13 positions match TRBD2. The J call may be incorrect, as the DNA end agrees better with TRBJ2-7. The CDR3 spans 17 residues. CDR1 is ENHRY and CDR2 is SYGVKD in the germline V gene. CDR3 sequence reads: CAITRTSGSSSYNEQYF. In nucleotides, the CDR3 is TGTGCCATCACCCGGACTAGCGGGAGTAGCTCCTACAATGAGCAGTACTTC.

This clonotype was seen more than once but under ten times. The rearrangement uses TRBV3-1 and TRBJ1-2; no firm D call. The CDR3 covers 15 residues. Germline-derived CDR1 and CDR2 are LGHDT and YNNKEL (reference sequence). Trimming left V 0 bases short and J 8 bases short, with 16 bases between. The CDR3 DNA sequence: TGTGCCAGCAGCCAAGATCCAAACGGAGGGAGCGGCTACACCTTC. Amino acids: CASSQDPNGGSGYTF.

V gene TRBV28 combines with J gene TRBJ1-4, with TRBD1 as a possible D gene (5 bases). V lost 3 bases and J lost 5, with 22 bases in between. This CDR3 is 18 amino acids long. The germline V gene has CDR1 MDHEN and CDR2 SYDVKM. This CDR3 is CASSFSRRVDRANEKLFF. CDR3 nucleotides: TGTGCCAGCAGTTTCTCCCGCCGAGTCGACAGAGCAAATGAAAAACTGTTTTTT.

The chain carries TRBV20-1 and TRBJ2-7; the match to TRBD2 covers 9 bases. The CDR3 length is 16 residues. Germline CDR1 reads DFQATT; CDR2 reads SNEGSKA (reference sequence). The V segment lost 0 bases and the J segment 7 bases; nucleotides outside the gene matches: 13. The CDR3 reads CSARDPASGVYNEQYF. CDR3 in DNA: TGCAGTGCTAGAGATCCGGCTAGCGGGGTCTACAATGAGCAGTACTTC.

The V and J genes are TRBV12-3 or TRBV12-4 and TRBJ2-7; 12 bases align to TRBD2. The CDR3 covers 15 residues. The V segment lost 2 bases and the J segment 4 bases; nucleotides outside the gene matches: 3. The DNA of the CDR3 is TGTGCCAGCAGTTTATTACTAGCGGGAGGTTACGAGCAGTACTTC. It encodes CASSLLLAGGYEQYF.

The table lists this clonotype with a few counts. The chain carries TRBV6-1 and TRBJ2-7; 7 nucleotides align to TRBD1. Matching the DNA end better, TRBJ2-5 makes the J call doubtful. This CDR3 contains 13 residues. Germline V CDR1 and CDR2: MNHNS, SASEGT. The CDR3 reads CASTRDRVETQYF. The CDR3 region has the DNA TGTGCCAGCACCCGAGACAGGGTTGAGACCCAGTACTTC.

This clonotype was counted only a few times. The rearrangement uses TRBV7-9 and TRBJ1-4; 12 bases map to TRBD1. The ends lost 3 bases at V and 8 bases at J; junction bases unmatched: 7. CDR3 length equals 16 residues. Germline V gene sequence: CDR1 SEHNR, CDR2 FQNEAQ (reference sequence). The CDR3 bases are TGTGCCAGCAGCTTTGTGATCGGGACAGGGGGCGAAAAACTGTTTTTT. Its translation: CASSFVIGTGGEKLFF.

The chain uses TRBV3-1 and TRBJ2-3; 9 bases map to TRBD2. The CDR3 length is 16 residues. In germline, CDR1 is LGHDT, CDR2 YNNKEL (reference sequence). After removal of 1 base from V and 4 bases from J, the junction contained 6 bases not matched to a gene. CDR3 sequence (DNA): TGTGCCAGCAGCCAAGCTAGGACTAGCGCCCCAGATACGCAGTATTTT. It encodes CASSQARTSAPDTQYF.

In DNA form, the CDR3 reads TGTGCCACCAGTGACGGAAGACTAGCGGCTCAAGAGACCCAGTACTTC. Amino acid sequence: CATSDGRLAAQETQYF. The chain joins TRBV24-1 to TRBJ2-5; 9 bases are a match to TRBD2. This CDR3 region has 16 residues. Trimming cost V 4 bases and J 2 bases; bases outside gene matches: 7. CDR1 is KGHDR, CDR2 SFDVKD, per germline.

The chain has TRBV20-1 and TRBJ2-7; perhaps TRBD2 as D (5 bases). This CDR3 comprises 15 residues. The germline V gene encodes CDR1 DFQATT and CDR2 SNEGSKA (reference sequence). Trimming removed 1 base at V and 2 bases at J, with 15 bases between. CDR3: CSARAPGRLTYEQYF. The CDR3 DNA sequence: TGCAGTGCTAGAGCCCCGGGAAGACTAACCTACGAGCAGTACTTC.

The J gene is TRBJ1-1, the V gene TRBV7-2; tentatively, D is TRBD1 (5 bases). CDR1 is SGHTA, CDR2 FQGNSA, per germline. The CDR3 runs to 13 residues. V was pared by 1 base and J by 7 bases, with 10 bases between. The CDR3 DNA follows: TGTGCCAGCAGCTTAGGGGGGATGAATGAAGCTTTCTTT. It is translated as CASSLGGMNEAFF.

V is TRBV11-1 and J is TRBJ2-5; D call uncertain. This CDR3 is built from 15 residues. The ends were cut back, 2 bases at V and 7 bases at J, with 17 bases in the middle. Germline CDR1 and CDR2: SGHAT and FQDESV (reference sequence). CDR3 loop: CASSLREAVTGTQYF. DNA for the CDR3: TGTGCCAGCAGCTTACGTGAGGCCGTGACGGGGACCCAGTACTTC.

The V gene is TRBV4-1, the J gene TRBJ2-1, with TRBD2 as a possible D gene (5 bases). V shed 1 base and J shed 1 base, with 8 bases lying between them. Germline CDR1 reads MGHRA; CDR2 reads YSYEKL. This CDR3 spans 15 amino acids. Written as DNA, the CDR3 is TGCGCCAGCAGCCAAGTGGACTTATCCTACAATGAGCAGTTCTTC. Encoded protein: CASSQVDLSYNEQFF.

The chain employs TRBV7-2 and TRBJ2-1; 10 bases are shared with TRBD2. The CDR3 extends over 16 amino acids. With 3 bases clipped from V and 1 base from J, the junction kept 3 bases outside the gene matches. Germline V gene lookup returns CDR1 SGHTA and CDR2 FQGNSA. DNA of the CDR3: TGTGCCAGCAGCTTGGCGGGACTAGCGTCCTACAATGAGCAGTTCTTC. This gives the protein CASSLAGLASYNEQFF.

The rearrangement joins TRBV28 to TRBJ2-1, with D perhaps TRBD1 (5 bases). Trimming stripped 5 bases from V and 8 bases from J, with 16 bases between. The CDR3 is made up of 14 amino acids. Germline assignment: CDR1 MDHEN and CDR2 SYDVKM. CDR3: CASSVLVGRYEQFF. For the CDR3, the DNA is TGTGCCAGCAGTGTCTTAGTGGGGCGATATGAGCAGTTCTTC.

There are a few counts of this clonotype. This sequence joins TRBV6-2 or TRBV6-3 and TRBJ2-5, with TRBD2 as a possible D gene (5 bases). CDR3 length equals 16 residues. The ends were cut back, 0 bases at V and 7 bases at J, with 18 bases in the middle. Germline values: CDR1 MNHEY, CDR2 SVGEGT. The CDR3, as DNA: TGTGCCAGCAGTTACTCGATTGGCAGGACGGCGGGGACCCAGTACTTC. Its protein product is CASSYSIGRTAGTQYF.

About this clonotype itself: An end of the junction differs from the germline gene, which may be a read error. This sequence joins TRBV5-6 and TRBJ1-2, with TRBD1 as a possible D gene (5 bases). Germline CDR1 is SGHDT and CDR2 is YYEEEE. The CDR3 spans 17 residues. The chain's CDR3 is CASSLRGGAAPNYGYTF. DNA of the CDR3: TGTGCCAGTAGCTTGAGGGGAGGAGCAGCTCCTAACTATGGCTACACCTTC.

The V and J genes are TRBV7-6 and TRBJ2-7; D unresolved. Germline CDR1 and CDR2: SGHVS and FNYEAQ. This CDR3 is built from 15 residues. Trimming shortened V by 5 bases and J by 3 bases, and 17 bases separated the two germline ends. The CDR3 DNA sequence: TGTGCCAGCAGCCCCCTGGCCTTTTCCCACTACGAGCAGTACTTC. It yields the protein CASSPLAFSHYEQYF.